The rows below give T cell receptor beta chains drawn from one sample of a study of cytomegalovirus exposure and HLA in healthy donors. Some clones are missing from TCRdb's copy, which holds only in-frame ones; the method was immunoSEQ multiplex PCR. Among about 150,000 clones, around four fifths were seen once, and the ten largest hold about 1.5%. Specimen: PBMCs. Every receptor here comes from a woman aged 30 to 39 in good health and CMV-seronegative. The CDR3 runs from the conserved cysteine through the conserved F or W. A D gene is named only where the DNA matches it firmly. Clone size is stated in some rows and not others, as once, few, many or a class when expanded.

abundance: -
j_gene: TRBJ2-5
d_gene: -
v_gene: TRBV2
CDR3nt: TGTGCCAGCAGCGCCAGATGGGAGGCGGGGGAGACCCAGTACTTC
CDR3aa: CASSARWEAGETQYF

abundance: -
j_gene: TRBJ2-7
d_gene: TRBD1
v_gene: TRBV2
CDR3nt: TGTGCCAGCAGTCTACAGGGGCTCCCCTTCTACGAGCAGTACTTC
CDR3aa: CASSLQGLPFYEQYF

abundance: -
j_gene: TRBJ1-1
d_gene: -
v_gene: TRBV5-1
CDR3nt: TGCGCCAGCAGCCTGAGCCCCCCCCCGGGGACTGAAGCTTTCTTT
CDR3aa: CASSLSPPPGTEAFF

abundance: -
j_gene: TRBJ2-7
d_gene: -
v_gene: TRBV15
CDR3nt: TGTGCCACCTCCTTGGCCGGGACTCCACCCTACGAGCAGTACTTC
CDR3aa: CATSLAGTPPYEQYF

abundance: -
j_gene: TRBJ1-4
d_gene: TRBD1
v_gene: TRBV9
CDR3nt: TGTGCCAGCAGCGGGAGGACAGGAGCTAATGAAAAACTGTTTTTT
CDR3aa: CASSGRTGANEKLFF

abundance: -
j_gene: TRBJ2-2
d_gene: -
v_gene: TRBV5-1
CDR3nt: TGCGCCAGCAGCCCCCCCGGTTACCGGAACACCGGGGAGCTGTTTTTT
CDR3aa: CASSPPGYRNTGELFF

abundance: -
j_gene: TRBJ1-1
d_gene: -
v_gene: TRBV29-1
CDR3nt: TGCAGCGTTGCTGCAGGGAACACTGAAGCTTTCTTT
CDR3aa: CSVAAGNTEAFF

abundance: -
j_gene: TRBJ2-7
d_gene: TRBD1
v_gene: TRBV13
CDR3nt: TGTGCCAGCAGCCCCCGGGACAGGGACTACGAGCAGTACTTC
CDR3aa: CASSPRDRDYEQYF

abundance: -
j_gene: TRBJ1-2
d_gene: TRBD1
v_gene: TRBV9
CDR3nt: TGTGCCAGCAGCCCCACCCCCGCCACAGGGGGCGGTGGCTACACCTTC
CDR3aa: CASSPTPATGGGGYTF

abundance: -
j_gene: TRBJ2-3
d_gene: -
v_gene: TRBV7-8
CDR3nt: TGTGCCAGCAGCTTCCAGGGGACCACAGATACGCAGTATTTT
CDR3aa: CASSFQGTTDTQYF

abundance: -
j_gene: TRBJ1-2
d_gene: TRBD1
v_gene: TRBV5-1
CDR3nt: TGCGCCAGCAGCCCCCGGGACAGCCTATATGGCTACACCTTC
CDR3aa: CASSPRDSLYGYTF

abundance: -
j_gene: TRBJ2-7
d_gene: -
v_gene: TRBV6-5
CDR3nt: TGTGCCAGCAGTTACAGCCCACGGGGGAACTACGAGCAGTACTTC
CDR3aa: CASSYSPRGNYEQYF

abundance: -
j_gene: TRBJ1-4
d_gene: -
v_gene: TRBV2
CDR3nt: TGTGCCAGCAGTGAAGCGCGGGAAAAACTGTTTTTT
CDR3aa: CASSEAREKLFF

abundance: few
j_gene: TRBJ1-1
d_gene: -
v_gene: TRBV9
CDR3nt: TGTGCCAGCAGCGTAGATATAGGGGATCGGACTTTCTTT
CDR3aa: CASSVDIGDRTFF

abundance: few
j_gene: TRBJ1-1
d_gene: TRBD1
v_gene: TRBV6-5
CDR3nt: TGTGCCAGCAGTTACCCCGGGACAGACACTGAAGCTTTCTTT
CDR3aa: CASSYPGTDTEAFF

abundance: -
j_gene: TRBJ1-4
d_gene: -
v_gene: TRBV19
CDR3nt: TGTGCCAGTGCCCTAGTTACACCCACAGGGATTAATGAAAAACTGTTTTTT
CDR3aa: CASALVTPTGINEKLFF

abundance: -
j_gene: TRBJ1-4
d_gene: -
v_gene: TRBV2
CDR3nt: TGTGCCAGCAGTGAGGAAGAGGTGAGGAGCGAAAAACTGTTTTTT
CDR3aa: CASSEEEVRSEKLFF

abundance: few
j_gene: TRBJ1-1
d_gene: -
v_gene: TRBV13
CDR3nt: TGTGCCAGCAGCCTATCCAGGTTGTCTGAAGCTTTCTTT
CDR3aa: CASSLSRLSEAFF

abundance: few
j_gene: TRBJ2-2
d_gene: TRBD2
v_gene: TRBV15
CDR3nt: TGTGCCACCAGCAGGAAAGTGGGACTAGCGGGTCAAAGAGGGACCGGGGAGCTGTTTTTT
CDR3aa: CATSRKVGLAGQRGTGELFF

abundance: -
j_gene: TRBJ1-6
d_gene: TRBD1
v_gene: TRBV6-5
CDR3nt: TGTGCCAGCAGTTCTCCGGACAGGGGAATATCACCCCTCCACTTT
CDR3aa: CASSSPDRGISPLHF